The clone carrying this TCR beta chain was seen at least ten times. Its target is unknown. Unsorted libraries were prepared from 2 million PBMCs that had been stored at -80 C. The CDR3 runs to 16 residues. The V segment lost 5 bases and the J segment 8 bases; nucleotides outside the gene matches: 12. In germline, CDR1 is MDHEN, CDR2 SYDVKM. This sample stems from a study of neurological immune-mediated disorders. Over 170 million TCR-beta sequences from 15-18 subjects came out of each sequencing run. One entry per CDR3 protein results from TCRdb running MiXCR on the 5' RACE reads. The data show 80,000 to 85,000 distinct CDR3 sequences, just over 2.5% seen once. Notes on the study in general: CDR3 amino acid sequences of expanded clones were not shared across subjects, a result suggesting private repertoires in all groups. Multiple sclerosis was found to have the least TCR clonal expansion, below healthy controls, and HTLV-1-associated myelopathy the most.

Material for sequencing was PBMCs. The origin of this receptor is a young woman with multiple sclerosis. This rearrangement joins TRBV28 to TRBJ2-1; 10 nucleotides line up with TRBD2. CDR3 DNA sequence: TGTGCCAGCAGTGCGTTGGCTAGCGGGGGTTGGGATGAGCAGTTCTTC. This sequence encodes CASSALASGGWDEQFF.